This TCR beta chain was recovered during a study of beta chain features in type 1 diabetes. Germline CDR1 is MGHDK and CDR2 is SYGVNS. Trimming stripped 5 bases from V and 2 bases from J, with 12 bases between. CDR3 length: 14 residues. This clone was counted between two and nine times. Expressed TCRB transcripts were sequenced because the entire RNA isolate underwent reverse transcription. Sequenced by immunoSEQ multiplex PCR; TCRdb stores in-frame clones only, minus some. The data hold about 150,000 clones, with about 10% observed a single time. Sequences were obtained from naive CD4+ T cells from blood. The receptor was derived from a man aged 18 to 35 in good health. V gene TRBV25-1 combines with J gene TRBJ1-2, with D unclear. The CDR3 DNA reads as TGTGCCAGCAGTTCCTTGGGCACCAACTATGGCTACACCTTC. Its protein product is CASSSLGTNYGYTF.